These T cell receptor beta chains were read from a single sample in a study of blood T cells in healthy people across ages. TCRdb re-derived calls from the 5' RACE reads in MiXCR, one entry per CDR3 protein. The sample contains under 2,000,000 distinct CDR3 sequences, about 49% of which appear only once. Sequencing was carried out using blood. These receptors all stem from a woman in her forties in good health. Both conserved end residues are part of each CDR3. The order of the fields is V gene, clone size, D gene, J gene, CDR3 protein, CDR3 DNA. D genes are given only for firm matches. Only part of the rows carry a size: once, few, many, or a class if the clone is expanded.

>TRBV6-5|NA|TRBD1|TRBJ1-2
CASSRQGGNGYTF
TGTGCCAGCAGCCGACAGGGAGGGAATGGCTACACCTTC
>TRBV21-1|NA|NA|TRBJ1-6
CASSSRVQEINSPLHF
TGTGCCAGCAGCTCCCGGGTACAGGAGATTAATTCACCCCTCCACTTT
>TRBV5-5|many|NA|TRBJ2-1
CASSLERREQFF
TGTGCCAGCAGCTTGGAACGGAGAGAGCAGTTCTTC
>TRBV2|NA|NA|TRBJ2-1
CASSEFGTSPNEQSF
TGTGCCAGCAGTGAATTCGGAACTAGCCCCAATGAGCAGTCCTTC
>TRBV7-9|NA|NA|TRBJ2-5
CASSADLGYQETQYF
TGTGCCAGCAGCGCAGACTTGGGGTACCAAGAGACCCAGTACTTC
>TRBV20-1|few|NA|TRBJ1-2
CSARSSRGGSYGYTF
TGCAGTGCTAGATCTTCCCGGGGGGGCAGCTATGGCTACACCTTC
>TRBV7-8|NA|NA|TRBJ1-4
CASSLEGAPTNEKLFF
TGTGCCAGCAGCTTAGAGGGAGCCCCAACTAATGAAAAACTGTTTTTT
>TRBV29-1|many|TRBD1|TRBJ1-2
CSVEEQGAYGYTF
TGCAGCGTTGAAGAGCAGGGGGCGTATGGCTACACCTTC
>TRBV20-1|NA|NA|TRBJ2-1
CSAPVAGVNNEQFF
TGCAGTGCCCCCGTTGCCGGGGTGAACAATGAGCAGTTCTTC
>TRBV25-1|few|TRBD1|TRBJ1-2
CASSPTGVEANYGYTF
TGTGCCAGCAGTCCAACAGGGGTCGAAGCTAACTATGGCTACACCTTC
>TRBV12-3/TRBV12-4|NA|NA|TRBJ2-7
CASSIGTTYEQYF
TGTGCCAGCAGTATCGGGACAACCTACGAGCAGTACTTC
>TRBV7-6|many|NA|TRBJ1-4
CASSLGTTNEKLFF
TGTGCCAGCAGCTTAGGCACAACTAATGAAAAACTGTTTTTT
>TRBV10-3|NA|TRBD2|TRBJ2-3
CAISDLAGSGTDTQYF
TGTGCCATCAGTGATCTAGCGGGGAGTGGCACAGATACGCAGTATTTT
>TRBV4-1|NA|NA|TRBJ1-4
CASSQNEGYEKLFF
TGCGCCAGCAGCCAGAACGAAGGTTATGAAAAACTGTTTTTT
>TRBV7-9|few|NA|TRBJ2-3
CASSPDYSSTDTQYF
TGTGCCAGCAGCCCGGACTATTCTAGCACAGATACGCAGTATTTT
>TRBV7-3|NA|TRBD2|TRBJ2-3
CASSSAGLAGGTDTQYF
TGTGCCAGCAGCTCAGCGGGACTAGCGGGGGGCACAGATACGCAGTATTTT
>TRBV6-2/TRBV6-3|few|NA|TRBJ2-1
CASRKGAGTYNEQFF
TGTGCCAGCAGAAAGGGCGCTGGGACATACAATGAGCAGTTCTTC
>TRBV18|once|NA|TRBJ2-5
CASSPRRGKETQYF
TGTGCCAGCTCACCACGAAGGGGCAAAGAGACCCAGTACTTC
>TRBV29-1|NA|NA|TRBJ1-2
CSANKGSLYGYTF
TGCAGCGCCAACAAAGGATCTCTCTATGGCTACACCTTC
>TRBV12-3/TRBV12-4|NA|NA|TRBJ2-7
CASSLDPGLAYEQYF
TGTGCCAGCAGTTTGGACCCCGGATTAGCCTACGAGCAGTACTTC
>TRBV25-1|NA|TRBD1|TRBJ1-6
CASSESGQGYSPLHF
TGTGCCAGCAGTGAATCGGGACAGGGGTATTCACCCCTCCACTTT
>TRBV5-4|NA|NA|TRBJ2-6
CASSFLSAGSGANVLTF
TGTGCCAGCAGCTTCCTTTCGGCGGGGTCTGGGGCCAACGTCCTGACTTTC
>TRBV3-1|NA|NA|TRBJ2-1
CASSQGGASYNEQFF
TGTGCCAGCAGCCAAGGGGGGGCGTCCTACAATGAGCAGTTCTTC
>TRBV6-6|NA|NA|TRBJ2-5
CASSSFSRRETQYF
TGTGCCAGCAGTTCCTTCTCTAGGAGGGAGACCCAGTACTTC
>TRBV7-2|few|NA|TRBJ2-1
CASSLGGKVNNEQFF
TGTGCCAGCAGCTTAGGAGGGAAAGTTAACAATGAGCAGTTCTTC
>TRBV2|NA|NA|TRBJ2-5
CASRLLPTGRNEQYF
TGTGCCAGCAGACTTCTCCCGACAGGGAGGAATGAGCAGTACTTC
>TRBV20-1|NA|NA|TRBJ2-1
CSAREGGSYNEQFF
TGCAGTGCTAGAGAGGGGGGCTCCTACAATGAGCAGTTCTTC
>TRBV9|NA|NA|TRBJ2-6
CASSVQGIGANVLTF
TGTGCCAGCAGCGTCCAAGGGATCGGGGCCAACGTCCTGACTTTC
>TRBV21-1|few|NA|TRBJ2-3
CASSKVGGMGDTQYF
TGTGCCAGCAGCAAAGTTGGAGGGATGGGGGATACGCAGTATTTT
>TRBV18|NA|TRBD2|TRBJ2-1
CASSAPGLVGDEQFF
TGTGCCAGCTCGGCGCCGGGACTAGTAGGCGATGAGCAGTTCTTC
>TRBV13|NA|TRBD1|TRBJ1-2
CASSLGDRGRGYGYTF
TGTGCCAGCAGCTTAGGCGACAGGGGGCGCGGATATGGCTACACCTTC
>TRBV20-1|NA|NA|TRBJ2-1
CSALPGLPYNEQFF
TGCAGTGCTCTGCCGGGACTCCCCTACAATGAGCAGTTCTTC
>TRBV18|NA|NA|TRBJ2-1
CATTRSNEQFF
TGTGCCACTACGAGGAGTAATGAGCAGTTCTTC
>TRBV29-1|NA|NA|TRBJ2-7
CSSLSLWGDNEQYF
TGCAGCAGCCTAAGTCTCTGGGGTGACAATGAGCAGTACTTC
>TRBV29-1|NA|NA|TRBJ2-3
CSVGADFYTDTQYF
TGCAGCGTTGGGGCCGACTTCTACACAGATACGCAGTATTTT
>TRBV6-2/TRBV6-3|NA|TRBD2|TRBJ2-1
CASSDVQLAGDYNEQFF
TGTGCCAGCAGCGATGTACAATTAGCGGGGGACTACAATGAGCAGTTCTTC
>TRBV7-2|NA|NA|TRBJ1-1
CASRGVPNTEAFF
TGTGCCAGCAGGGGGGTACCGAACACTGAAGCTTTCTTT
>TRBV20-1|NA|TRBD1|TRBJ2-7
CSARDPGTGDGEQYF
TGCAGTGCTAGAGATCCAGGGACAGGGGACGGGGAGCAGTACTTC
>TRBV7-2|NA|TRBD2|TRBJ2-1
CASSPPGLVIVDEQFF
TGTGCCAGCAGCCCTCCGGGACTAGTGATCGTCGATGAGCAGTTCTTC
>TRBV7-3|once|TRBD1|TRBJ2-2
CASSPGTGWSYNTGELFF
TGTGCCAGCAGCCCCGGGACAGGGTGGAGTTACAACACCGGGGAGCTGTTTTTT
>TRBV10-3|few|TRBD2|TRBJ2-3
CAISESSGGPDTQYF
TGTGCCATCAGTGAGTCAAGCGGGGGGCCAGATACGCAGTATTTT
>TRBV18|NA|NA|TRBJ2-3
CASSPPRWDEADTQYF
TGTGCCAGCTCACCTCCCCGCTGGGATGAGGCAGATACGCAGTATTTT
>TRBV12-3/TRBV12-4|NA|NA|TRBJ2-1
CASRGVHNEQFF
TGTGCCAGCCGAGGGGTCCACAATGAGCAGTTCTTC
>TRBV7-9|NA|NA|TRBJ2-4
CASSLQLAVVGNEQYF
TGTGCCAGCAGCTTACAACTAGCCGTTGTAGGTAATGAGCAGTACTTC
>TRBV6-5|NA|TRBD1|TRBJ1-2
CASYGGGPYGYTF
TGTGCCAGCTATGGAGGGGGCCCTTATGGCTACACCTTC
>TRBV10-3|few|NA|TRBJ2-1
CAISESPPGGSYNEQFF
TGTGCCATCAGTGAGTCCCCCCCGGGCGGGTCCTACAATGAGCAGTTCTTC